This TCR beta chain was obtained from a study of CD8 T cells in ankylosing spondylitis. A single record per CDR3 protein comes from TCRdb applying MiXCR to the 5' RACE reads. The table records approximately 200,000 distinct CDR3 sequences, approximately 12% of them present only once. This CDR3 is 13 amino acids long. Germline V gene sequence: CDR1 DFQATT, CDR2 SNEGSKA (reference sequence). The V gene lost 5 bases and the J gene lost 0 bases, with 8 bases spanning the gap. The table lists this clonotype with many counts. The chain uses TRBV20-1 and TRBJ1-3; D unclear. This clonotype was obtained from a female donor with ankylosing spondylitis or in good health (not recorded which). The source material was blood, either unsorted or a sorted T cell fraction (not recorded which). The CDR3 DNA reads as TGCAGTGCTTACCGACGCTCTGGAAACACCATATATTTT. It specifies CSAYRRSGNTIYF.